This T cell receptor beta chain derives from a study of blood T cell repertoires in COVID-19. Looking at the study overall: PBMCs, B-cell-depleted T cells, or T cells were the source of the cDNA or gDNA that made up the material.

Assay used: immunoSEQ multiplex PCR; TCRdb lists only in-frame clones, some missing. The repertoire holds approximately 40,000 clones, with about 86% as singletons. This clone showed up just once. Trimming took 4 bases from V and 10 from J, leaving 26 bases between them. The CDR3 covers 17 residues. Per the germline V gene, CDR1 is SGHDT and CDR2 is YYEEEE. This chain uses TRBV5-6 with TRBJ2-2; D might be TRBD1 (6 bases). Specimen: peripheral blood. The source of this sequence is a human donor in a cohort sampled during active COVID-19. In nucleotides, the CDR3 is TGTGCCAGCAGCCCCGAGGGTAGGGGGACCCGGTTCGTGGAGCTGTTTTTT. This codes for CASSPEGRGTRFVELFF.